The 10 T cell receptor beta chains below all came from one sample that was sequenced in a study of blood T cells in healthy people across ages. A second PCR of roughly 7 to 11 cycles used a sample-barcoded 5' primer and a J-beta primer mix. TCRdb re-derived calls from the 5' RACE reads in MiXCR, one entry per CDR3 protein. The sample carries about 1.8 million distinct CDR3 sequences, roughly 49% recorded once. The material sequenced was blood. These receptors came from a woman between 40 and 55 years old in good health.

This clonotype has a single count. The chain carries TRBV27 and TRBJ2-5; the D gene is possibly TRBD2 (5 bases). Germline V lookup: CDR1 MNHEY, CDR2 SMNVEV (reference sequence). The ends were cut back, 6 bases at V and 7 bases at J, with 18 bases in the middle. This CDR3 region has 14 residues. The CDR3 coding sequence is TGTGCCAGCAGCTCGGGCGGGCTAGCAGCGACCCAGTACTTC. Protein product: CASSSGGLAATQYF.

This rearrangement joins TRBV4-1 to TRBJ2-5; D remains ambiguous. CDR1 MGHRA and CDR2 YSYEKL come from the germline V gene. CDR3 length: 16 amino acids. Trimming stripped 0 bases from V and 11 bases from J, with 22 bases between. CDR3 sequence (DNA): TGCGCCAGCAGCCAAGAGGGCACCACGATATACAATGAGCAGTACTTC. Its protein product is CASSQEGTTIYNEQYF.

This clonotype has only a few counts. The chain uses TRBV20-1 and TRBJ2-5, with D unclear. With 3 bases removed from V and 1 base from J, the gap between germline ends came to 6 bases. This CDR3 is built from 12 residues. Germline values: CDR1 DFQATT, CDR2 SNEGSKA (reference sequence). CDR3 DNA: TGCAGTGCTAGTTGGCCCCAAGAGACCCAGTACTTC. It specifies CSASWPQETQYF.

The rearrangement links TRBV4-1 to TRBJ1-6; D is unclear. This CDR3 region has 15 residues. Germline CDR1 MGHRA, CDR2 YSYEKL. With 1 base removed from V and 11 bases from J, the gap between germline ends came to 15 bases. The CDR3 sequence: CASSQGRAVLAPLHF. In DNA, the CDR3 is TGCGCCAGCAGCCAAGGTCGGGCAGTTCTGGCACCCCTCCACTTT.

This clonotype was recorded a few times. V gene TRBV5-1 combines with J gene TRBJ2-5; possibly TRBD2 for D (6 bases). The CDR3 is 15 residues long. Germline CDR1 and CDR2: SGHRS and YFSETQ. Trimming took off 5 bases at V and 2 bases at J, with 16 bases between the two ends. The CDR3 here is CASSNPLGGQETQYF. CDR3 in DNA: TGCGCCAGCAGTAACCCCTTGGGGGGTCAAGAGACCCAGTACTTC.

In its sample, this clonotype was seen a few times. The junction shows a germline mismatch at one end, possibly a read error. This chain links TRBV6-6 with TRBJ2-1; 9 bases are shared with TRBD2. The V gene's germline CDR1 is MNHNY and CDR2 SVGAGI (reference sequence). The CDR3 is 16 residues long. CDR3 nucleotide sequence: TGTGCCTGCAGAGCCCACCCCGGGACTAGCCACAATGAGCAGTTCTTC. Protein: CACRAHPGTSHNEQFF.

The rearrangement joins TRBV20-1 to TRBJ2-3; 7 positions match TRBD2. Germline V gives CDR1 DFQATT, CDR2 SNEGSKA (reference sequence). The CDR3 sequence is 11 residues long. V lost 7 bases and J lost 11; bases outside the gene matches: 9. CDR3 protein: CSGGGTSRQYF. The CDR3 coding sequence is TGCAGTGGGGGGGGTACATCGAGGCAGTATTTT.

This clonotype was recorded only once. The CDR3 spells CASSELDRLDNEQFF. CDR3 nucleotide sequence: TGTGCCAGCAGTGAATTGGACCGCTTGGACAATGAGCAGTTCTTC. The chain uses TRBV25-1 and TRBJ2-1; D ambiguous. Germline-derived CDR1 and CDR2 are MGHDK and SYGVNS. V lost 1 base to trimming and J lost 5 bases, with 12 bases between them. CDR3 length: 15 residues.

The rearrangement links TRBV20-1 to TRBJ2-3; 9 bases line up with TRBD1. In germline, CDR1 is DFQATT, CDR2 SNEGSKA (reference sequence). V gave up 0 bases and J gave up 5 bases; unmatched junction bases: 9. This CDR3 comprises 16 residues. CDR3 sequence reads: CSAREMTGGILDTQYF. The CDR3, as DNA: TGCAGTGCTAGAGAAATGACAGGGGGTATTCTAGATACGCAGTATTTT.

A few counts support this clonotype. This chain links TRBV7-2 with TRBJ2-3; D may correspond to TRBD1 or TRBD2 (6 bases each). CDR1 and CDR2 from the germline V gene are SGHTA and FQGNSA. This CDR3 is built from 16 residues. The ends were cut back, 5 bases at V and 2 bases at J, with 17 bases in the middle. The CDR3: CASSQGRGSLTDTQYF. The CDR3 DNA reads as TGTGCCAGCAGCCAGGGGCGGGGATCACTCACAGATACGCAGTATTTT.